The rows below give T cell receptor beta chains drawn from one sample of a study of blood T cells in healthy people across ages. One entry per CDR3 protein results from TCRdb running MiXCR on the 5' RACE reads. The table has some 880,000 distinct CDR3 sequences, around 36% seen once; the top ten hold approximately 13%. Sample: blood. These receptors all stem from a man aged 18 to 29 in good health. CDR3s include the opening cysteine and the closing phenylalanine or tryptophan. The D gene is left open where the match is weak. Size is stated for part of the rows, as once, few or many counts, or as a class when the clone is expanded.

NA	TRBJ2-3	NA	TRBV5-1	TGCGCCAGCAGCCCCGACCCGACAGGCTCTAGCACAGATACGCAGTATTTT	CASSPDPTGSSTDTQYF
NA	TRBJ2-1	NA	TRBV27	TGTGCCAGCAGTTGGATGGCCCACAATGAGCAGTTCTTC	CASSWMAHNEQFF
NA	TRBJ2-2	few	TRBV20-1	TGCAGTGCTAGAGAATCGAACACCGGGGAGCTGTTTTTT	CSARESNTGELFF
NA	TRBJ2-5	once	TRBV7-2	TGTGCCAGCAGCGGGGGCCCTATTGCCTTCAATGAGCAGTACTTC	CASSGGPIAFNEQYF
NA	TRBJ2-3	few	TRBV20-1	TGCAGTGCTGGGGAACAAGATACGCAGTATTTT	CSAGEQDTQYF
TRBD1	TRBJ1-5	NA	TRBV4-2	TGTGCCAGCAGCCAAGCCCAGGGGGCGGGCAATCAGCCCCAGCATTTT	CASSQAQGAGNQPQHF
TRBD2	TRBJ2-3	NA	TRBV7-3	TGTGCCAGCAGCTTGTTAGCGGGAACCACAGATACGCAGTATTTT	CASSLLAGTTDTQYF
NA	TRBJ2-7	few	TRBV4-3	TGCGCCAGCAGCCAAGTTACAGGGCAGGGCGAGCAGTACTTC	CASSQVTGQGEQYF
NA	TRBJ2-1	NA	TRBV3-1	TGTGCCAGCAGCCGGGTGGGTCCCTCCGGTGAGCAGTTCTTC	CASSRVGPSGEQFF
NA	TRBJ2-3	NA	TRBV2	TGTGCCAGCAGTGTGGACAGTGGTACGCAGTATTTT	CASSVDSGTQYF
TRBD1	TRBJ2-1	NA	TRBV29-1	TGCAGCGAACGGACAGGGACCTATCCCTACAATGAGCAGTTCTTC	CSERTGTYPYNEQFF
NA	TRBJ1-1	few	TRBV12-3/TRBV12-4	TGTGCCAGCAGTTTAGGGGACGGCGCTGAAGCTTTCTTT	CASSLGDGAEAFF
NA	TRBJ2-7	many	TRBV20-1	TGCAGTGCTAGCTATGGGGGGTTCGAGCAGTACTTC	CSASYGGFEQYF
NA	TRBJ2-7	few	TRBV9	TGTGCCAGCAGCGGGACGCACTCCTACGAGCAGTACTTC	CASSGTHSYEQYF
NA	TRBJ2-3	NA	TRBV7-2	TGTGCCAGCAGCTTAGGGCAGGGAAGGGCAGATACGCAGTATTTT	CASSLGQGRADTQYF
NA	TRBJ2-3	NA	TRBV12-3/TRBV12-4	TGTGCCAGCAGTTTCCACAGCACCACAGATACGCAGTATTTT	CASSFHSTTDTQYF
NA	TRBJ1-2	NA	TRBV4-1	TGCGCCAGCAGCCAAGATCGCGGGGGGTCTGGCTACACCTTC	CASSQDRGGSGYTF
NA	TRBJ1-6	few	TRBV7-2	TGTGCCAGCAGCTTAGAATACGGGCAGGGGTTACCCCTCCACTTT	CASSLEYGQGLPLHF
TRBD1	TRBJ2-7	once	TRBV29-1	TGCAGCGTTGAACGCACAGGGGGCCGTTCCTACGAGCAGTACTTC	CSVERTGGRSYEQYF
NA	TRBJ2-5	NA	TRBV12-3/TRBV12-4	TGTGCCAGCAGTTTAAGATTGGGACAAGTAGTCAATGAGCAGTACTTC	CASSLRLGQVVNEQYF
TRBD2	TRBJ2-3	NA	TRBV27	TGTGCCAGCAGTCTCAAAGGACTAGGGGCAGATACGCAGTATTTT	CASSLKGLGADTQYF
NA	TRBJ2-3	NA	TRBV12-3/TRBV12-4	TGTGCCAGCGGTTTAACAGGGACTACAGATACGCAGTATTTT	CASGLTGTTDTQYF
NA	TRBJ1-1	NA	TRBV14	TGTGCCAGCAGCCAAGATCGGCGGGTTAGGAACACTGAAGCTTTCTTT	CASSQDRRVRNTEAFF
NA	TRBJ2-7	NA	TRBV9	TGTGCCAGCAGCGTAGGGACCGGGACCTCCTACGAGCAGTACTTC	CASSVGTGTSYEQYF
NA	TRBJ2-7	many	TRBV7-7	TGTGCTAGCAGCTCAGACAGTTTCCACGAGCAGTACTTC	CASSSDSFHEQYF
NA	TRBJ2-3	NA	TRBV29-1	TGCAGCGTTGGGGGGCTAGCGGATTCTAGCACAGATACGCAGTATTTT	CSVGGLADSSTDTQYF
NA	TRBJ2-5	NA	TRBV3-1	TGTGCCAGCAGCCAAATATCTGGAGAGACCCAGTACTTC	CASSQISGETQYF
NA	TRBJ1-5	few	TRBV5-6	TGTGCCAGCAGTCTTTACCGGGTCTTCAATCAGCCCCAGCATTTT	CASSLYRVFNQPQHF
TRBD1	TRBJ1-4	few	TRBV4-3	TGCGCCAGCAGCCAACCAGACAGGGGAGGTAATGAAAAACTGTTTTTT	CASSQPDRGGNEKLFF
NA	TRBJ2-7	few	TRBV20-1	TGCAGTGCTAGAGGCCCCGGGGGCTACGAGCAGTACTTC	CSARGPGGYEQYF
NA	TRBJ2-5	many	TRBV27	TGTGCCAGCAGGCGGGGTACAGGGACAATACAGACCCAGTACTTC	CASRRGTGTIQTQYF
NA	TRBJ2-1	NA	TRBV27	TGTGCCAGCAGCACCATGCGCTCCTACAATGAGCAGTTCTTC	CASSTMRSYNEQFF
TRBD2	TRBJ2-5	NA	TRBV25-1	TGTGCCAGCCTTTCTAGCGGGGGGGCCTTCAATGAGCAGTACTTC	CASLSSGGAFNEQYF
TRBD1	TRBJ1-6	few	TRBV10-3	TGTGCCATCAGCCGGGACAGGGATAATTCACCCCTCCACTTT	CAISRDRDNSPLHF
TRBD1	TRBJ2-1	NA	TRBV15	TGTGCCACCAGCAGATATACGACAGGGTCCAATGAGCAGTTCTTC	CATSRYTTGSNEQFF
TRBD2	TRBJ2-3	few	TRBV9	TGTGCCAGCAGCCAGGGGTTAGCGGGGATTAGCACAGATACGCAGTATTTT	CASSQGLAGISTDTQYF
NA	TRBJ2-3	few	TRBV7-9	TGTGCCAGCGTCTCGGAGCGTAGGACAGATACGCAGTATTTT	CASVSERRTDTQYF
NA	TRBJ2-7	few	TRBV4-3	TGCGCCAGCAGCCAAGAGGTACAGGCCTCCTACGAGCAGTACTTC	CASSQEVQASYEQYF
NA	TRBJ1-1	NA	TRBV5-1	TGCGCCAGCAGCAACCGGGACACTGAAGCTTTCTTT	CASSNRDTEAFF
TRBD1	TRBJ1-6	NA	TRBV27	TGTGCCAGCCGACCGGAGTGGGAGGGGGCCAGTTCACCCCTCCACTTT	CASRPEWEGASSPLHF
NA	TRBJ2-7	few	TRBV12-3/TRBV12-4	TGTGCCAGCAGTTCACAGGGAGGCTCAACCAATGAGCAGTACTTC	CASSSQGGSTNEQYF
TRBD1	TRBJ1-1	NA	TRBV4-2	TGTGCCAGCAGCCAAAGACAGGGTACATTTGGAAACACTGAAGCTTTCTTT	CASSQRQGTFGNTEAFF
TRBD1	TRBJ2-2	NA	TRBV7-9	TGTGCCAGCAGGACAGGGGAGAACACCGGGGAGCTGTTTTTT	CASRTGENTGELFF
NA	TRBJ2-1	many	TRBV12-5	TGTGCTAGTGCTGGCCCAAGCTCCTACAATGAGCAGTTCTTC	CASAGPSSYNEQFF
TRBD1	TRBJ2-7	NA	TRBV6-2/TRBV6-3	TGTGCCAGCAGTTACGCAGAACCGGGACAGCGAGAGCAGTACTTC	CASSYAEPGQREQYF
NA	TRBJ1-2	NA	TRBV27	TGTGCCGGCAGTTTATCCCGAGTCAACTATGGCTACACCTTC	CAGSLSRVNYGYTF
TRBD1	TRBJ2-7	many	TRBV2	TGTGCCATCGGGGACAGACCCTACGAGCAGTACTTC	CAIGDRPYEQYF
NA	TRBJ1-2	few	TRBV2	TGTGCCAGCAGTGAAGCCTTGCAGGTTCATGGCTACACCTTC	CASSEALQVHGYTF
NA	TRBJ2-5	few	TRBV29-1	TGCGGCGTTGGGCTTGGAAGTTACAATGAGCAGTACTTC	CGVGLGSYNEQYF
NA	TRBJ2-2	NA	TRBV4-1	TGCGCCAGCAGCCACCGACAGGGCGGGGGCGGGGAGCTGTTTTTT	CASSHRQGGGGELFF
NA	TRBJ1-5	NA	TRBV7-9	TGTACCAGCAGTCTTGGGTTTGCGCCCCAGCATTTT	CTSSLGFAPQHF
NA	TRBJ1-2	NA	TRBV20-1	TGCAGTGCCCGACGGGGGAACTTGAACTATGGCCACACCTTC	CSARRGNLNYGHTF
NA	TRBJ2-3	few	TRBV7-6	TGTGCCAGCAGCCCCGCTACTACTTCTAGCACAGATACGCAGTATTTT	CASSPATTSSTDTQYF
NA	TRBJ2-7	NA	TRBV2	TGTGCCAGCAGGCCTCAACTTACGACCTACGAGCAGTACTTC	CASRPQLTTYEQYF
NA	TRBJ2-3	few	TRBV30	TGTGCTTGGAGCCCTACCTCGGGTTCCACAGATACGCAGTATTTT	CAWSPTSGSTDTQYF
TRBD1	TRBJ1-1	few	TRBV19	TGTGCCAGTAGTACCGGGACAGCCTACGGAGCTTTCTTT	CASSTGTAYGAFF
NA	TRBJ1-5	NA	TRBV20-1	TGCAGTGCCTTTTTAGGGGGGAACAATCAGCCCCAGCATTTT	CSAFLGGNNQPQHF
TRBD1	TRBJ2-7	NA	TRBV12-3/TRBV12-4	TGTGCCAGCAGCCAAGGATCACACAGGGGTAGGAGCTCCTACGGGCAGTACTTC	CASSQGSHRGRSSYGQYF
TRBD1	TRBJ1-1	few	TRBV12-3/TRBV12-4	TGTGCCAGCAGTACAGGGGAGTGGGAAGCTTTCTTT	CASSTGEWEAFF